A selection of T cell receptor beta chains follows, all from one sample in a study of cytomegalovirus exposure and HLA in healthy donors. Assay: immunoSEQ multiplex PCR; the TCRdb copy retains only in-frame clones and omits some. Of under 200,000 clones in the sample, 80% were seen once. The sample taken for sequencing was PBMCs. The origin of the receptors is a male donor in good health and CMV-seropositive. Each CDR3 is given with its conserved first and last residue. The order of the fields is D gene, J gene, V gene, clone size, CDR3 protein, CDR3 DNA. D genes are given only for firm matches. Not all rows give a size; the values are once, few, many and, for expanded clones, a class.

NA TRBJ1-1 TRBV28 NA CASSSPTGWNTEAFF TGTGCCAGCAGTTCGCCAACAGGTTGGAACACTGAAGCTTTCTTT
NA TRBJ1-1 TRBV27 NA CASSLDGTYTEAFF TGTGCCAGCAGTTTAGATGGTACTTACACTGAAGCTTTCTTT
NA TRBJ1-2 TRBV19 NA CASKPSPPGGYTF TGTGCCAGTAAACCCAGCCCCCCAGGAGGCTACACCTTC
NA TRBJ1-1 TRBV7-2 NA CASSPDRGAFF TGTGCCAGCAGCCCAGACCGAGGAGCTTTCTTT
NA TRBJ1-1 TRBV4-2 NA CASSQEQTGSNTEAFF TGTGCCAGCAGCCAAGAACAAACAGGGTCGAACACTGAAGCTTTCTTT
NA TRBJ1-1 TRBV18 NA CASSPAGARTEAFF TGTGCCAGCTCACCCGCAGGGGCAAGAACTGAAGCTTTCTTT
NA TRBJ1-1 TRBV6-1 NA CASTLGGDTEAFF TGTGCCAGCACCCTGGGAGGGGACACTGAAGCTTTCTTT
NA TRBJ1-1 TRBV7-8 few CASSLALIRTEAFF TGTGCCAGCAGCTTAGCGCTAATACGTACTGAAGCTTTCTTT
TRBD2 TRBJ2-7 TRBV11-3 NA CASSSSGGNYEQYF TGTGCCAGCAGCTCTAGCGGGGGGAACTACGAGCAGTACTTC
NA TRBJ1-2 TRBV9 NA CASSVGQRLTSAGYTF TGTGCCAGCAGCGTAGGGCAGAGACTCACCTCGGCCGGCTACACCTTC
NA TRBJ1-1 TRBV6-6 NA CASEETMNTEAFF TGTGCCAGCGAGGAAACCATGAACACTGAAGCTTTCTTT
TRBD1 TRBJ1-1 TRBV2 once CASSETGTTEAFF TGTGCCAGCAGTGAGACAGGGACCACTGAAGCTTTCTTT
TRBD2 TRBJ2-1 TRBV9 NA CASSVPAGGYNEQFF TGTGCCAGCAGCGTCCCCGCGGGAGGGTACAATGAGCAGTTCTTC
TRBD2 TRBJ2-1 TRBV5-6 once CASTPGLAGPYGQFF TGTGCCAGCACCCCAGGGCTAGCGGGCCCCTACGGGCAGTTCTTC
NA TRBJ1-2 TRBV9 NA CASSGSIQGTYGYTF TGTGCCAGCAGCGGCTCCATACAGGGAACCTATGGCTACACCTTC
NA TRBJ2-7 TRBV7-3 few CASSPSTGYEQYF TGTGCCAGCAGCCCCTCCACGGGATACGAGCAGTACTTC
TRBD1 TRBJ2-2 TRBV7-7 NA CASSSSEGAGGELFF TGTGCTAGCAGCTCATCTGAGGGGGCAGGCGGGGAGCTGTTTTTT
NA TRBJ2-2 TRBV7-9 NA CASSSGGSTGELFF TGTGCCAGCAGCTCTGGGGGCAGTACCGGGGAGCTGTTTTTT
TRBD1 TRBJ2-7 TRBV2 NA CASRADRGNYEQYF TGTGCCAGCAGAGCGGACAGGGGAAACTACGAGCAGTACTTC